This T cell receptor (beta chain) was recovered during a study of Ad26.COV2.S vaccination and SARS-CoV-2 variants. Study-level background: Within the COV1001 Ad26.COV2.S trial arm, the donor was enrolled. The vaccine Ad26.COV2.S was put into the muscle once, or twice with 56 days between. Study-wide results and limits: The authors reported substantial breadth in spike-specific CD8+ and CD4+ T cell responses after vaccination.

As for treatment: 15 to 20 received Ad26.COV2.S at low or high dose, single or two shots; a few received placebo; per-sample allocation not given. Specimens were obtained on day 63 following the first vaccine or placebo injection. Libraries were prepared by immunoSEQ multiplex PCR; TCRdb keeps only in-frame clonotypes and omits some of them. The data contain under 550,000 clones, 88% of them seen just once; the ten biggest clones take up 3.6%. Comments on this clone: Its matching antigen is unknown.

This TCR derives from a person between 18 and 59 years old who received the Ad26.COV2.S COVID-19 vaccine or a placebo. The sequences come from peripheral blood, collected in a trial of Ad26.COV2.S vaccine versus placebo.

As DNA, the CDR3 is TGTGCCAGCAGCCCCCCGAGGGCAGACACAGATACGCAGTATTTT. It yields the protein CASSPPRADTDTQYF. The chain joins TRBV7-6 to TRBJ2-3; D is perhaps TRBD2 (5 bases). The CDR3 is made up of 15 amino acids. V gave up 5 bases and J gave up 2 bases, with 14 bases separating them. Germline V gene lookup returns CDR1 SGHVS and CDR2 FNYEAQ.